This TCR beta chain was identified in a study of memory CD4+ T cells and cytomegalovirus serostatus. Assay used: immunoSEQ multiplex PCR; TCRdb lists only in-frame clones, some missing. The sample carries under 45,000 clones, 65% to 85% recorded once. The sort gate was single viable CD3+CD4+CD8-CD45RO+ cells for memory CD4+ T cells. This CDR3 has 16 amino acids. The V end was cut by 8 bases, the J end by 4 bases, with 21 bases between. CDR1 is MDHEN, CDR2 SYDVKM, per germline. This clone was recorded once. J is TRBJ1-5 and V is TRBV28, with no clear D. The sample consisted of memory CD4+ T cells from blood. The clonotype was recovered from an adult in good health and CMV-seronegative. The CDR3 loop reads CASRRERVLGNQPQHF. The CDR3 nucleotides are TGTGCCAGCCGGCGGGAGAGGGTACTTGGAAATCAGCCCCAGCATTTT.